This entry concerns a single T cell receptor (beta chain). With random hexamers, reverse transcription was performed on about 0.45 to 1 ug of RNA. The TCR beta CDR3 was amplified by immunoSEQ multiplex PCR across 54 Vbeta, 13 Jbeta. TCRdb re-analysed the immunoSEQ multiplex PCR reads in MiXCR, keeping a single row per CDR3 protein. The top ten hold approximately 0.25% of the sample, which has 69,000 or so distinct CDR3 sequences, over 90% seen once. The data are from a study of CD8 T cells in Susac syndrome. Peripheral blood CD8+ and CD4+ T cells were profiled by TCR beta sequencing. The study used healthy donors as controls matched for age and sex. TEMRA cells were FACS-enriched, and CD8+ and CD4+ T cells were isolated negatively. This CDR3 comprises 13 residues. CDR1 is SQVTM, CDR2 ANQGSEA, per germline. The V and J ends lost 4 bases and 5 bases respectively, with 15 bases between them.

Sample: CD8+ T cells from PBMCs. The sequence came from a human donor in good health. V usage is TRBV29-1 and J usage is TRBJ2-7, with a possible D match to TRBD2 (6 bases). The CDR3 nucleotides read TGCAGCGTTGGAGGGTGGCGGGGCCACGAGCAGTACTTC. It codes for CSVGGWRGHEQYF.